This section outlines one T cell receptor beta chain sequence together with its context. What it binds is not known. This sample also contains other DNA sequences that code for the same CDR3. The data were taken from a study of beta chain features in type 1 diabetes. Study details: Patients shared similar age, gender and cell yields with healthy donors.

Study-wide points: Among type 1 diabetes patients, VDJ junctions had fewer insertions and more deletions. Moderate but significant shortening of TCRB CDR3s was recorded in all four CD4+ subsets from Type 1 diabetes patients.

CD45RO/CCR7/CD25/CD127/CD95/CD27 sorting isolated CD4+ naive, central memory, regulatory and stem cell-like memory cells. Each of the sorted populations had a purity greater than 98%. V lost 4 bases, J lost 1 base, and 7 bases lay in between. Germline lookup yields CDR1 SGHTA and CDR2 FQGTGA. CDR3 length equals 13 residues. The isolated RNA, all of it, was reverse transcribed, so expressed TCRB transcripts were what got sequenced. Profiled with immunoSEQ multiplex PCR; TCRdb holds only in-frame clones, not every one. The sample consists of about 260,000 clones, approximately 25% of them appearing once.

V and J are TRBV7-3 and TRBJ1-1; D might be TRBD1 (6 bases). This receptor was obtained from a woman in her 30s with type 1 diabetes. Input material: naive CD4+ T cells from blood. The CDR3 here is CASSSQGNTEAFF. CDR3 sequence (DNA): TGTGCCAGCAGCTCACAGGGGAACACTGAAGCTTTCTTT.